The rows below give T cell receptor beta chains drawn from one sample of a study of identical twins. TCRdb re-called the 5' RACE reads with MiXCR, one entry per CDR3 protein. In the table there are a few hundred thousand distinct CDR3 sequences, around 9.6% of which are singletons. These data were also reused for a study on yellow fever vaccine responses in identical twins.

Sequencing used PBMCs. The source of these receptors is a woman between 18 and 29 years old in good health. Both conserved end residues are part of each CDR3. Fields, in order: D gene, V gene, clone size, J gene, CDR3 protein, CDR3 DNA. D genes are given only for firm matches. Size is stated for part of the rows, as once, few or many counts, or as a class when the clone is expanded.

d_call: .
v_call: TRBV10-3
clone_size: few
j_call: TRBJ2-2
cdr3_aa: CAISELGEATGELFF
cdr3_nt: TGTGCCATCAGTGAGTTGGGGGAGGCGACCGGGGAGCTGTTTTTT

d_call: .
v_call: TRBV7-2
clone_size: few
j_call: TRBJ1-5
cdr3_aa: CASSLVAGSLSQPQHF
cdr3_nt: TGTGCCAGCAGCTTAGTGGCTGGGAGTCTCAGTCAGCCCCAGCATTTT

d_call: .
v_call: TRBV7-8
clone_size: many
j_call: TRBJ2-5
cdr3_aa: CASSLLAETQYF
cdr3_nt: TGTGCCAGCAGCTTACTAGCGGAGACCCAGTACTTC

d_call: TRBD2
v_call: TRBV5-1
clone_size: few
j_call: TRBJ2-7
cdr3_aa: CASSLRSGGSSYEQYF
cdr3_nt: TGCGCCAGCAGCCTAAGGTCGGGAGGGTCCTCCTACGAGCAGTACTTC

d_call: TRBD1
v_call: TRBV4-1
clone_size: many
j_call: TRBJ2-2
cdr3_aa: CASSQPGGVITGELFF
cdr3_nt: TGCGCCAGCAGCCAACCAGGGGGTGTCATCACCGGGGAGCTGTTTTTT

d_call: TRBD1
v_call: TRBV9
clone_size: few
j_call: TRBJ1-1
cdr3_aa: CASSAVGQGSKAFF
cdr3_nt: TGTGCCAGCAGCGCAGTGGGACAGGGGTCGAAAGCTTTCTTT

d_call: TRBD2
v_call: TRBV27
clone_size: few
j_call: TRBJ2-7
cdr3_aa: CASLAGGPLYEQYF
cdr3_nt: TGTGCCAGCCTGGCGGGGGGCCCCCTCTACGAGCAGTACTTC

d_call: .
v_call: TRBV7-9
clone_size: .
j_call: TRBJ2-3
cdr3_aa: CASSLAPVGSDTQYF
cdr3_nt: TGTGCCAGCAGCTTAGCCCCGGTGGGGTCAGATACGCAGTATTTT

d_call: TRBD1
v_call: TRBV6-2/TRBV6-3
clone_size: few
j_call: TRBJ2-7
cdr3_aa: CASSYDRELTYEQYF
cdr3_nt: TGTGCCAGCAGCTACGACAGGGAACTCACCTACGAGCAGTACTTC

d_call: .
v_call: TRBV5-6
clone_size: many
j_call: TRBJ2-4
cdr3_aa: CASSRDRSLLAKNIQYF
cdr3_nt: TGTGCCAGCAGCCGCGACAGGAGCCTACTAGCCAAAAACATTCAGTACTTC

d_call: .
v_call: TRBV7-2
clone_size: many
j_call: TRBJ2-1
cdr3_aa: CASAAVGDSSYNEQFF
cdr3_nt: TGTGCCAGCGCCGCGGTAGGGGATAGCTCCTACAATGAGCAGTTCTTC

d_call: .
v_call: TRBV5-1
clone_size: .
j_call: TRBJ2-7
cdr3_aa: CASSLGTHQGGPTYEQYF
cdr3_nt: TGCGCCAGCAGCTTGGGAACCCATCAGGGGGGTCCAACCTACGAGCAGTACTTC

d_call: .
v_call: TRBV7-3
clone_size: few
j_call: TRBJ2-7
cdr3_aa: CASSLTLGSSYEQYF
cdr3_nt: TGTGCCAGCAGCCTAACTTTGGGATCCTCCTACGAGCAGTACTTC

d_call: .
v_call: TRBV6-5
clone_size: .
j_call: TRBJ2-5
cdr3_aa: CASSYASGIEGKTQYF
cdr3_nt: TGTGCCAGCAGTTACGCCTCGGGGATAGAGGGCAAGACCCAGTACTTC

d_call: TRBD2
v_call: TRBV4-1
clone_size: many
j_call: TRBJ2-1
cdr3_aa: CASSQILAGETDNEQFF
cdr3_nt: TGCGCCAGCAGCCAGATACTAGCGGGAGAGACGGACAATGAGCAGTTCTTC

d_call: TRBD2
v_call: TRBV20-1
clone_size: .
j_call: TRBJ2-7
cdr3_aa: CSARELAGVSYEQYF
cdr3_nt: TGCAGTGCTAGAGAACTAGCGGGAGTTTCCTACGAGCAGTACTTC

d_call: .
v_call: TRBV7-9
clone_size: .
j_call: TRBJ2-5
cdr3_aa: CASSLGHGETQYF
cdr3_nt: TGTGCCAGCAGCCTCGGACACGGAGAGACCCAGTACTTC

d_call: TRBD2
v_call: TRBV20-1
clone_size: few
j_call: TRBJ2-1
cdr3_aa: CSAVASGSYNEQFF
cdr3_nt: TGCAGTGCTGTGGCTAGCGGAAGCTACAATGAGCAGTTCTTC

d_call: .
v_call: TRBV10-3
clone_size: many
j_call: TRBJ2-7
cdr3_aa: CAIMDGATYEQYF
cdr3_nt: TGTGCCATCATGGACGGTGCGACCTACGAGCAGTACTTC

d_call: .
v_call: TRBV7-8
clone_size: .
j_call: TRBJ2-1
cdr3_aa: CASSEMGVLNNEQFF
cdr3_nt: TGTGCCAGCAGCGAGATGGGGGTCCTGAACAATGAGCAGTTCTTC

d_call: .
v_call: TRBV7-9
clone_size: many
j_call: TRBJ2-4
cdr3_aa: CASSLEAGKGVQYF
cdr3_nt: TGTGCCAGCAGCTTAGAGGCGGGGAAAGGAGTTCAGTACTTC

d_call: TRBD2
v_call: TRBV7-9
clone_size: many
j_call: TRBJ2-2
cdr3_aa: CASSPGRAGDTGELFF
cdr3_nt: TGTGCCAGCAGCCCCGGGAGGGCCGGTGACACCGGGGAGCTGTTTTTT

d_call: TRBD2
v_call: TRBV7-9
clone_size: .
j_call: TRBJ2-7
cdr3_aa: CASSATTGTSAYEQYF
cdr3_nt: TGTGCCAGCAGCGCTACGACGGGGACTAGCGCCTACGAGCAGTACTTC

d_call: .
v_call: TRBV6-4
clone_size: .
j_call: TRBJ2-2
cdr3_aa: CASSPGGRGGELFF
cdr3_nt: TGTGCCAGCAGCCCCGGGGGCCGGGGCGGGGAGCTGTTTTTT

d_call: TRBD1
v_call: TRBV5-6
clone_size: .
j_call: TRBJ2-3
cdr3_aa: CASSRTGAPQDTQYF
cdr3_nt: TGTGCCAGCAGCCGGACAGGGGCCCCACAGGATACGCAGTATTTT

d_call: .
v_call: TRBV7-9
clone_size: .
j_call: TRBJ1-5
cdr3_aa: CASSLSWDQPQHF
cdr3_nt: TGTGCCAGCAGCTTATCATGGGATCAGCCCCAGCATTTT

d_call: TRBD2
v_call: TRBV30
clone_size: .
j_call: TRBJ2-3
cdr3_aa: CAWTTGGAQYF
cdr3_nt: TGTGCCTGGACCACTGGGGGGGCGCAGTATTTT

d_call: .
v_call: TRBV5-1
clone_size: few
j_call: TRBJ2-3
cdr3_aa: CASSLGPGLTDTQYF
cdr3_nt: TGCGCCAGCAGCTTGGGTCCAGGGCTCACAGATACGCAGTATTTT

d_call: .
v_call: TRBV11-2
clone_size: few
j_call: TRBJ2-5
cdr3_aa: CASSLGLQAVGTQYF
cdr3_nt: TGTGCCAGCAGCTTAGGTCTCCAGGCTGTTGGGACCCAGTACTTC

d_call: .
v_call: TRBV3-1
clone_size: few
j_call: TRBJ2-1
cdr3_aa: CASSFRGGGLYNEQFF
cdr3_nt: TGTGCCAGCAGCTTCAGAGGGGGGGGCCTTTACAATGAGCAGTTCTTC

d_call: .
v_call: TRBV3-1
clone_size: .
j_call: TRBJ2-7
cdr3_aa: CASSQGLSGEGQYF
cdr3_nt: TGTGCCAGCAGCCAAGGGCTTAGTGGTGAAGGGCAGTACTTC

d_call: .
v_call: TRBV24-1
clone_size: many
j_call: TRBJ2-2
cdr3_aa: CATSDLTGRGELFF
cdr3_nt: TGTGCCACCAGTGATTTGACCGGCCGTGGGGAGCTGTTTTTT

d_call: TRBD2
v_call: TRBV29-1
clone_size: few
j_call: TRBJ2-1
cdr3_aa: CSVFGGDLRYEQFF
cdr3_nt: TGCAGCGTTTTCGGGGGGGACCTACGGTATGAGCAGTTCTTC

d_call: TRBD2
v_call: TRBV27
clone_size: many
j_call: TRBJ2-1
cdr3_aa: CASTPGASGTYPQFF
cdr3_nt: TGTGCCAGCACCCCGGGGGCTAGCGGGACTTACCCCCAGTTCTTC

d_call: .
v_call: TRBV6-6
clone_size: many
j_call: TRBJ2-5
cdr3_aa: CASSYSRVETQYF
cdr3_nt: TGTGCCAGCAGTTATAGCCGGGTGGAGACCCAGTACTTC

d_call: TRBD1
v_call: TRBV20-1
clone_size: few
j_call: TRBJ2-7
cdr3_aa: CSATTWDRVYEQYF
cdr3_nt: TGCAGTGCGACAACCTGGGACAGGGTCTACGAGCAGTACTTC

d_call: .
v_call: TRBV5-1
clone_size: many
j_call: TRBJ2-2
cdr3_aa: CASSLAQGGTGELFF
cdr3_nt: TGCGCCAGCAGCTTGGCGCAGGGGGGCACCGGGGAGCTGTTTTTT

d_call: .
v_call: TRBV20-1
clone_size: many
j_call: TRBJ2-7
cdr3_aa: CSAGGAKPPYEQYF
cdr3_nt: TGCAGTGCTGGCGGGGCAAAACCCCCCTACGAGCAGTACTTC

d_call: .
v_call: TRBV6-5
clone_size: few
j_call: TRBJ1-3
cdr3_aa: CASSLTRIGNTIYF
cdr3_nt: TGTGCCAGCAGTCTTACTCGAATCGGAAACACCATATATTTT

d_call: TRBD1
v_call: TRBV15
clone_size: many
j_call: TRBJ2-3
cdr3_aa: CATSRDPGQGADTQYF
cdr3_nt: TGTGCCACCAGCAGAGATCCGGGACAGGGGGCAGATACGCAGTATTTT

d_call: .
v_call: TRBV5-1
clone_size: many
j_call: TRBJ2-3
cdr3_aa: CASSRGEVGTDTQYF
cdr3_nt: TGCGCCAGCAGCCGGGGAGAGGTTGGCACAGATACGCAGTATTTT

d_call: TRBD2
v_call: TRBV2
clone_size: few
j_call: TRBJ2-5
cdr3_aa: CASSLAAPLETQYF
cdr3_nt: TGTGCCAGCTCACTAGCGGCGCCCCTCGAGACCCAGTACTTC

d_call: TRBD1
v_call: TRBV7-8
clone_size: .
j_call: TRBJ2-2
cdr3_aa: CASNPQGSLGTGELFF
cdr3_nt: TGTGCCAGCAACCCACAGGGGTCGCTTGGCACCGGGGAGCTGTTTTTT

d_call: .
v_call: TRBV7-9
clone_size: few
j_call: TRBJ1-2
cdr3_aa: CASSLGFVDGYTF
cdr3_nt: TGTGCCAGCAGCTTAGGCTTTGTGGATGGCTACACCTTC

d_call: .
v_call: TRBV5-6
clone_size: many
j_call: TRBJ2-5
cdr3_aa: CASSLAGRIQETQYF
cdr3_nt: TGTGCCAGCAGCTTGGCGGGACGGATACAAGAGACCCAGTACTTC

d_call: TRBD2
v_call: TRBV12-3/TRBV12-4
clone_size: many
j_call: TRBJ2-1
cdr3_aa: CASSSNGLAGGGYEQFF
cdr3_nt: TGTGCCAGCAGTTCCAACGGACTAGCGGGGGGTGGGTATGAGCAGTTCTTC

d_call: TRBD1
v_call: TRBV7-3
clone_size: few
j_call: TRBJ2-5
cdr3_aa: CASSLKTHRQGAGETQYF
cdr3_nt: TGTGCCAGCAGCTTAAAAACCCATCGACAGGGGGCGGGGGAGACCCAGTACTTC

d_call: TRBD1
v_call: TRBV29-1
clone_size: .
j_call: TRBJ2-2
cdr3_aa: CSVDRTGYTGELFF
cdr3_nt: TGCAGCGTTGACCGGACAGGCTACACCGGGGAGCTGTTTTTT

d_call: TRBD2
v_call: TRBV6-2/TRBV6-3
clone_size: .
j_call: TRBJ2-7
cdr3_aa: CASRSASGMEYEQYF
cdr3_nt: TGTGCCAGCAGGTCAGCTAGCGGGATGGAGTACGAGCAGTACTTC

d_call: .
v_call: TRBV18
clone_size: .
j_call: TRBJ1-1
cdr3_aa: CASSPPSVMNTEAFF
cdr3_nt: TGTGCCAGCTCACCACCGTCAGTCATGAACACTGAAGCTTTCTTT

d_call: .
v_call: TRBV5-6
clone_size: few
j_call: TRBJ2-2
cdr3_aa: CASSLRREGNTGELFF
cdr3_nt: TGTGCCAGCAGCTTGAGGCGGGAAGGGAACACCGGGGAGCTGTTTTTT

d_call: TRBD1
v_call: TRBV7-9
clone_size: few
j_call: TRBJ2-7
cdr3_aa: CASGYRGTEQYF
cdr3_nt: TGTGCCAGCGGATACAGGGGGACCGAGCAGTACTTC

d_call: .
v_call: TRBV11-2
clone_size: many
j_call: TRBJ1-2
cdr3_aa: CASSLGVGYGYTF
cdr3_nt: TGTGCCAGCAGCTTAGGGGTGGGCTATGGCTACACCTTC

d_call: .
v_call: TRBV11-2
clone_size: many
j_call: TRBJ2-1
cdr3_aa: CASSSTLAYEQFF
cdr3_nt: TGTGCCAGCAGCTCGACCCTAGCTTATGAGCAGTTCTTC

d_call: .
v_call: TRBV6-1
clone_size: .
j_call: TRBJ2-3
cdr3_aa: CASSLGPTTDTQYF
cdr3_nt: TGTGCCAGCAGCCTGGGTCCCACCACAGATACGCAGTATTTT

d_call: .
v_call: TRBV3-1
clone_size: few
j_call: TRBJ2-7
cdr3_aa: CATSPGGEQYF
cdr3_nt: TGTGCCACCTCCCCTGGGGGCGAGCAGTACTTC

d_call: TRBD2
v_call: TRBV6-1
clone_size: .
j_call: TRBJ2-3
cdr3_aa: CASSPVAGPTDTQYF
cdr3_nt: TGTGCCAGCAGTCCGGTAGCGGGACCCACAGATACGCAGTATTTT

d_call: .
v_call: TRBV5-1
clone_size: many
j_call: TRBJ2-1
cdr3_aa: CASSLARGNEQFF
cdr3_nt: TGCGCCAGCAGCTTGGCTCGGGGTAATGAGCAGTTCTTC

d_call: TRBD1
v_call: TRBV19
clone_size: once
j_call: TRBJ2-4
cdr3_aa: CASSIGTWGQEDIQYF
cdr3_nt: TGTGCCAGTAGTATTGGGACTTGGGGACAGGAAGACATTCAGTACTTC

d_call: TRBD1
v_call: TRBV6-1
clone_size: few
j_call: TRBJ2-7
cdr3_aa: CATQDRGIYEQYF
cdr3_nt: TGTGCCACCCAGGACAGGGGCATCTACGAGCAGTACTTC